This TCR beta chain was retrieved from a study of OX40 agonist ivuxolimab in advanced cancers. The study in broad terms: The costimulatory receptor OX40 (CD134) was targeted by ivuxolimab, a fully human IgG2 agonistic monoclonal antibody. Intravenous ivuxolimab was administered to patients every 2 weeks at six dose levels: 0.01, 0.1, 0.3, 1.5, 3 and 10 mg/kg. Of the approximately 53 patients in dose escalation, some 19 had hepatocellular carcinoma, some 15 had melanoma, 9 had renal cell carcinoma and 9 had head and neck cancer. A male proportion of roughly 80% and a mean age of about 60 years, ranging from roughly 23 to 85, were recorded for the dose-escalation cohort. Patients were allowed to have had prior anti-PD-1, anti-PD-L1 or anti-CTLA-4 therapy, and approximately 43% of the dose-escalation patients had previously received checkpoint inhibitors. Partial responses occurred in three dose-escalation patients, of whom one had hepatocellular carcinoma and two had cutaneous melanoma. Peripheral TCRbeta sequencing was intended to test whether TCR sequence diversity was altered and clonal T-cell expansion was caused by ivuxolimab. The monotherapy dose-escalation portion (N ≈ 56 patients) of the phase I ivuxolimab trial is reported in the paper.

The trial excluded patients who had a history of autoimmune disease or were on systemic immunosuppression. Peripheral blood for TCR sequencing was collected from all dose cohorts at baseline, on cycle 4 day 1, and on cycle 7 day 1. Samples were obtained from an open-label, multicenter, first-in-human phase I dose-escalation trial of ivuxolimab. The trial enrolled adults with locally advanced or metastatic head and neck squamous cell, hepatocellular, melanoma or renal cell carcinoma. Before TCR sequencing, CD4+ and CD8+ T cells were separately sorted from peripheral blood. What the research found in general, with its limitations: Low levels of normalized T-cell clonal expansion were also seen in some patients who did not respond. At doses of 0.1 to 3.0 mg/kg, clonal expansion of both CD4+ and CD8+ T cells in blood was seen between baseline and week 6. The antigen specificity of the clonally expanded peripheral T cells was not determined. After ivuxolimab, more expanded clones were found on average in CD8+ T cells than in CD4+ T cells. Partial responders in the 0.1-3.0 mg/kg groups had among the lowest normalized peripheral clonal expansion, especially among CD8+ T cells.

In the case of this clone: No antigen is known for it. Per-base qualities were not stored, and no clone one base away is much larger.

For sequencing of the TCRbeta CDR3 region, genomic DNA was extracted from the sorted cells. The immunoSEQ Assay was used for sequencing of TCRbeta CDR3 regions. TCRdb limited this immuneACCESS table to in-frame rearrangements with V and J called. A share of clones is missing; checked studies link under half to unresolved V genes, and the rest is unexplained. The sample table holds more than 35,000 clones, of which around 80% were seen once. In total, the top ten clones hold over 20% of the sample. As encoded in the germline V gene (reference sequence), CDR1 is MNHEY while CDR2 is SMNVEV. From cysteine to phenylalanine, the CDR3 is 13 amino acids long. Left in the record is the CDR3 DNA by itself, 39 bases read in frame from the first base. Deletion took 6 bases off V and 1 base off J, with a span of 9 bases between the germline ends.

The material sequenced was CD4+ or CD8+ T cells sorted from blood, taken in a trial of the OX40 agonist ivuxolimab. The receptor was derived from an adult with an advanced solid tumor such as melanoma, head and neck, liver or kidney cancer. The rearranged segments are TRBV27 and TRBJ2-5; the D gene assignment is ambiguous. DNA sequence: TGTGCCAGCAGGAGTAGGGCCCAAGAGACCCAGTACTTC. Translated, this is CASRSRAQETQYF.